Listed here is a single T cell receptor (beta chain). The antigen is not known. This entry is derived from a study of T cell responses to AZD1222 COVID-19 vaccine. Study outcomes and limitations: Spike was spanned by vaccine-associated CD4 TCRs, with dominance at 160-218 and 743-854.

The repertoire was sequenced with immunoSEQ multiplex PCR; TCRdb's copy has only in-frame clones and lacks some. Among some 120,000 clones listed, 89% were seen once. The germline V and J ends were trimmed by 4 bases and 0 bases, with 13 bases remaining between them. The germline gives CDR1 MGHDK, CDR2 SYGVNS. The CDR3 spans 17 residues. The chain employs TRBV25-1 and TRBJ1-6; D not certain. This specimen consisted of peripheral blood, obtained on day 0 of AZD1222 vaccination. This receptor was taken from an adult in good health. CDR3 coding DNA: TGTGCCAGCAGTGCCTATGGAGAAAGCTCCTATAATTCACCCCTCCACTTT. It specifies CASSAYGESSYNSPLHF.